This entry describes one T cell receptor (beta chain). Its cognate antigen is unknown. The PCR used 60 Vbeta and 13 Jbeta primers. TCRdb's copy holds only in-frame clones and misses some; the assay was immunoSEQ multiplex PCR. Here the sample spans 150,000 to 200,000 clones, roughly 79% being singletons. The data were obtained in a study of cytomegalovirus exposure and HLA in healthy donors. Trimming cost V 4 bases and J 4 bases, with 10 bases left between them. Germline V gene data show CDR1 as SNHLY and CDR2 as FYNNEI. This CDR3 is built from 13 residues. Findings and caveats of the study: Researchers catalogued roughly 150 TCR beta chains as cytomegalovirus-associated. Follow-up analysis later connected one missense variant in DCLRE1C with trimming of TCR beta V- and J-genes. The productive fraction for most TCR beta V segments was about 87% or about 30% in an earlier analysis. Most sequenced TCRs were rare (though some public TCRs occurred in many donors).

The TCR was taken from a woman in her thirties or forties in good health and CMV-seronegative. V gene TRBV2 combines with J gene TRBJ1-1; unclear D gene. Sample: PBMCs. CDR3 region: CASSVLSGTEAFF. The CDR3 DNA follows: TGTGCCAGCAGTGTACTGTCCGGCACTGAAGCTTTCTTT. The whole variable domain, filled in from reference TRBV2 and TRBJ1-1, reads EPEVTQTPSHQVTQMGQEVILRCVPISNHLYFYWYRQILGQKVEFLVSFYNNEISEKSEIFDDQFSVERPDGSNFTLKIRSTKLEDSAMYFCASSVLSGTEAFFGQGTRLTVV.